The subject of this entry is one T cell receptor beta chain. This record comes from a study of blood T cell repertoires in COVID-19. V lost 5 bases and J 7 bases, leaving 18 bases between the germline ends. This CDR3 has 16 amino acids. CDR1 is SNHLY and CDR2 is FYNNEI in the germline V gene. Only in-frame clones appear in the TCRdb table, and some are missing; sequencing was by immunoSEQ multiplex PCR. The sample shows about 190,000 clones, approximately 90% of them seen only once. Sequences were obtained from peripheral blood. The gene calls are TRBV2 and TRBJ1-6, with D perhaps matching TRBD1 (6 bases). The TCR sequence derives from a human donor in a cohort sampled during active COVID-19. CDR3 DNA: TGTGCCAGCAGTACCGGGACAACTCGAGGGAATTCACCCCTCCACTTT. Amino acid sequence: CASSTGTTRGNSPLHF.